The 28 T cell receptor beta chains below were found in one sample sequenced in a study of identical twins. A single record per CDR3 protein comes from TCRdb applying MiXCR to the 5' RACE reads. This table has 1.5 million or so distinct CDR3 sequences, about 30% appearing once. Sequencing was done on a sample of cord blood. These receptors were taken from a newborn girl in good health.

V usage is TRBV5-1 and J usage is TRBJ1-5; D gene unclear. Germline lookup yields CDR1 SGHRS and CDR2 YFSETQ. Between the trimmed V and J ends, which lost 0 bases and 0 bases, there was a span of 16 bases. The CDR3 has 18 amino acids. The CDR3 nucleotides are TGCGCCAGCAGCTTGGGTCAGGCTGTCCCCTATAGCAATCAGCCCCAGCATTTT. Protein product: CASSLGQAVPYSNQPQHF.

This clonotype was seen more than once but under ten times. The DNA of the CDR3 is TGTGCCAGCTCACCAGTGGCGGGATCAATCTACGAGCAGTACTTC. Its protein product is CASSPVAGSIYEQYF. This chain connects TRBV18 to TRBJ2-7; D may be TRBD2 (6 bases). V lost 2 bases to trimming and J lost 3 bases, with 14 bases between them. The CDR3 consists of 15 residues. Germline V gene sequence: CDR1 KGHSH, CDR2 LQKENI.

This clonotype was counted once. V is TRBV27 and J is TRBJ2-3; no definite D call. Matching the DNA end better, TRBJ1-5 makes the J call doubtful. CDR3 length: 15 residues. Germline CDR1 reads MNHEY; CDR2 reads SMNVEV (reference sequence). In DNA form, the CDR3 reads TGTGCCAGCAGTTTATCCCGCTACATCACAGATACGCAGCATTTT. It specifies CASSLSRYITDTQHF.

This clonotype was seen a few times. The gene calls are TRBV7-2 and TRBJ2-7; either TRBD1 or TRBD2 may supply D (6 bases each). Germline loops: CDR1 SGHTA, CDR2 FQGNSA. With 1 base removed from V and 0 bases from J, the gap between germline ends came to 19 bases. The CDR3 totals 18 residues. CDR3 region: CASSLVGGGDSVSYEQYF. In DNA, the CDR3 is TGTGCCAGCAGCTTAGTTGGAGGGGGAGATTCGGTCTCCTACGAGCAGTACTTC.

The gene calls are TRBV2 and TRBJ2-2, with a tentative D call TRBD1 (6 bases). CDR3 length: 15 amino acids. Deletions cut 7 bases from V and 7 bases from J, with 19 bases between. Germline lookup yields CDR1 SNHLY and CDR2 FYNNEI. This CDR3 is CASTEPGTKGGELFF. CDR3 sequence (DNA): TGTGCCAGCACCGAACCCGGGACAAAGGGCGGGGAGCTGTTTTTT. The complete variable domain, with remaining parts taken from reference TRBV2 and TRBJ2-2, reads EPEVTQTPSHQVTQMGQEVILRCVPISNHLYFYWYRQILGQKVEFLVSFYNNEISEKSEIFDDQFSVERPDGSNFTLKIRSTKLEDSAMYFCASTEPGTKGGELFFGEGSRLTVL.

V is TRBV3-1 and J is TRBJ1-3, with D possibly TRBD1 on 6 matching bases. CDR3 length equals 16 residues. Germline V gives CDR1 LGHDT, CDR2 YNNKEL (reference sequence). V lost 4 bases, J lost 0 bases, and 13 bases lay in between. DNA of the CDR3: TGTGCCAGCAGCCGGTTCAGGGGACACTCTGGAAACACCATATATTTT. Its translation is CASSRFRGHSGNTIYF. Full variable domain (missing parts from reference TRBV3-1 and TRBJ1-3): DTAVSQTPKYLVTQMGNDKSIKCEQNLGHDTMYWYKQDSKKFLKIMFSYNNKELIINETVPNRFSPKSPDKAHLNLHINSLELGDSAVYFCASSRFRGHSGNTIYFGEGSWLTVV.

The genes are TRBV5-1 and TRBJ2-7; 12 bases agree with TRBD2. Germline V lookup: CDR1 SGHRS, CDR2 YFSETQ. The CDR3 has 16 amino acids. V gave up 1 base and J gave up 5 bases; unmatched junction bases: 7. In nucleotides, the CDR3 is TGCGCCAGCAGCTTGTCTTCTAGCGGGAGGGTGGACGAGCAGTACTTC. Its translation: CASSLSSSGRVDEQYF.

This clonotype has just a few counts. This sequence joins TRBV10-1 and TRBJ2-3; D not certain. The germline gives CDR1 WNHNN, CDR2 SYGVQD (reference sequence). Trimming took off 3 bases at V and 0 bases at J, with 10 bases between the two ends. The CDR3 length is 15 residues. This CDR3 is CASSDRTSSTDTQYF. In nucleotides, the CDR3 is TGCGCCAGCAGTGATAGAACTTCTAGCACAGATACGCAGTATTTT.

This clonotype has a count of ten or more. The rearrangement uses TRBV6-1 and TRBJ1-2; no clear D. Looked up from germline, CDR1 is MNHNS and CDR2 is SASEGT. Trimming cost V 7 bases and J 1 base, with 10 bases left between them. The CDR3 runs to 13 residues. CDR3 nucleotides: TGTGCCAGCATGAGGAGCTATAACTATGGCTACACCTTC. Translating it yields CASMRSYNYGYTF.

The chain employs TRBV18 and TRBJ2-1, with 13 bases lining up with TRBD2. V gave up 3 bases and J gave up 6 bases; unmatched junction bases: 5. The CDR3 loop spans 16 amino acids. Germline V gives CDR1 KGHSH, CDR2 LQKENI. The CDR3 region is CASSPLGTSGVNEQFF. DNA for the CDR3: TGTGCCAGCTCACCGCTAGGGACTAGCGGGGTCAATGAGCAGTTCTTC.

V gene TRBV11-1 combines with J gene TRBJ2-3; D unclear. Looked up from germline, CDR1 is SGHAT and CDR2 is FQDESV (reference sequence). The CDR3 is 15 residues long. Trimming took 4 bases from V and 2 from J, leaving 13 bases between them. CDR3 residues: CASSSDPRSTDTQYF. In nucleotides, the CDR3 is TGTGCCAGCAGCTCCGATCCGCGGTCCACAGATACGCAGTATTTT.

The chain recombines TRBV20-1 with TRBJ2-7, with D possibly called TRBD1 or TRBD2 (5 bases each). Germline CDR1 and CDR2: DFQATT and SNEGSKA (reference sequence). Trimming cost V 5 bases and J 0 bases, with 14 bases left between them. This CDR3 spans 14 amino acids. CDR3 nucleotide sequence: TGCAGTGCTCCCGGGACCACCTCCTCCTACGAGCAGTACTTC. Its protein product is CSAPGTTSSYEQYF.

The chain recombines TRBV5-1 with TRBJ2-1; a possible D gene is TRBD1 (5 bases). The CDR3 sequence is 15 residues long. The V gene's germline CDR1 is SGHRS and CDR2 YFSETQ. Trimming took 0 bases from V and 4 from J, leaving 11 bases between them. This CDR3 reads CASSLGSAGYNEQFF. The CDR3 DNA reads TGCGCCAGCAGCTTGGGGAGTGCAGGGTACAATGAGCAGTTCTTC.

Many counts were recorded for this clonotype. V is TRBV20-1 and J is TRBJ1-5, with 7 bases matching TRBD1. CDR3 length equals 13 residues. Unmatched junction bases numbered 1, after V lost 4 bases and J lost 1 base. Germline V lookup: CDR1 DFQATT, CDR2 SNEGSKA (reference sequence). This chain's CDR3 is CSANRGSNQPQHF. In DNA, the CDR3 is TGCAGTGCTAACAGGGGAAGCAATCAGCCCCAGCATTTT.

This chain joins TRBV20-1 and TRBJ1-1; D ambiguous. Germline assignment: CDR1 DFQATT and CDR2 SNEGSKA (reference sequence). The CDR3 spans 15 residues. With 1 base removed from V and 0 bases from J, the gap between germline ends came to 12 bases. The CDR3 region is CSARVGFYMNTEAFF. In nucleotides, the CDR3 is TGCAGTGCTAGAGTGGGATTTTACATGAACACTGAAGCTTTCTTT.

The chain employs TRBV19 and TRBJ2-1; the D is unclear. There are 17 residues in the CDR3. Germline loops: CDR1 LNHDA, CDR2 SQIVND (reference sequence). Trimming stripped 7 bases from V and 0 bases from J, with 19 bases between. The CDR3 nucleotides are TGTGCCAGTAAAAGCCACCGGGCCGCCAGCTCCTACAATGAGCAGTTCTTC. This codes for CASKSHRAASSYNEQFF.

This clonotype has a handful of counts. The J gene is TRBJ2-4, the V gene TRBV20-1, with 13 bases matching TRBD2. The end of the DNA aligns better with TRBJ2-7, so the J call may be wrong. The CDR3 runs to 14 residues. Germline V gene sequence: CDR1 DFQATT, CDR2 SNEGSKA (reference sequence). CDR3 bases: TGCAGTGCCCCTACTAGCGGGAGGGGCCACGAGCAGTACTTC. Translating gives CSAPTSGRGHEQYF.

V and J are TRBV28 and TRBJ2-1; TRBD2 matches at 7 bases. J gave up 4 bases and V 4 bases, and 1 base lay outside the gene matches. Germline V gene lookup returns CDR1 MDHEN and CDR2 SYDVKM. There are 13 residues in the CDR3. CDR3 sequence reads: CASSWGGYNEQFF. The CDR3 DNA reads TGTGCCAGCAGTTGGGGGGGGTACAATGAGCAGTTCTTC.

The J gene is TRBJ1-2, the V gene TRBV5-8; D gene ambiguous. Germline V gene lookup returns CDR1 SGHTS and CDR2 YDEGEE. Trimming shortened V by 4 bases and J by 4 bases, and 14 bases separated the two germline ends. This CDR3 contains 14 residues. The CDR3 bases are TGTGCCAGCAGCGCAGGTTCTGGGGTCTATGGCTACACCTTC. Translated, it gives CASSAGSGVYGYTF. Variable domain in full (rest from reference TRBV5-8 and TRBJ1-2): EAGVTQSPTHLIKTRGQQATLRCSPISGHTSVYWYQQALGLGLQFLLWYDEGEERNRGNFPPRFSGRQFPNYSSELNVNALELEDSALYLCASSAGSGVYGYTFGSGTRLTVV.

V and J are TRBV6-1 and TRBJ2-1; D gene ambiguous. Germline lookup yields CDR1 MNHNS and CDR2 SASEGT. Deletions cut 4 bases from V and 7 bases from J, with 14 bases between. The CDR3 sequence is 14 residues long. The CDR3 region is CASSGFGEGNEQFF. The CDR3 DNA sequence: TGTGCCAGCAGTGGGTTCGGAGAAGGGAATGAGCAGTTCTTC.

This clonotype was recorded a few times. The rearrangement uses TRBV4-1 and TRBJ1-4; TRBD1 matches 9 bases. V lost 3 bases, J lost 4 bases, and 6 bases stayed unmatched. There are 16 residues in the CDR3. Per the germline V gene, CDR1 is MGHRA and CDR2 is YSYEKL. CDR3 sequence (DNA): TGCGCCAGCAGCCAGGACCCGGGACAGGGTAATGAAAAACTGTTTTTT. Protein product: CASSQDPGQGNEKLFF.

This clonotype occurred a few times. This chain uses TRBV10-3 with TRBJ1-2; D not certain. The CDR3 length is 12 residues. Germline V lookup: CDR1 ENHRY, CDR2 SYGVKD. V was clipped by 4 bases and J by 4 bases, with 7 bases between them. The CDR3 DNA sequence: TGTGCCATCAGTGCTTCATTCTATGGCTACACCTTC. It encodes CAISASFYGYTF.

The CDR3 nucleotides read TGTGCCAGCAGTTTAAAGGGCGGGAGAGGGACCGGGGAGCTGTTTTTT. Its translation: CASSLKGGRGTGELFF. The genes are TRBV27 and TRBJ2-2, with 7 bases that match TRBD2. Germline CDR1 and CDR2: MNHEY and SMNVEV (reference sequence). The CDR3 covers 16 residues. With 2 bases clipped from V and 5 bases from J, the junction kept 8 bases outside the gene matches.

This clonotype has a handful of counts. V is TRBV7-6 and J is TRBJ2-3, with TRBD2 matching 11 bases. This CDR3 comprises 16 residues. V trimming: 6 bases; J trimming: 0 bases; junction bases outside the gene matches: 5. Germline CDR1 and CDR2: SGHVS and FNYEAQ. CDR3 DNA: TGTGCCAGCAGGAACCTAGCGGGGGGAAGCACAGATACGCAGTATTTT. Encoded protein: CASRNLAGGSTDTQYF.

The chain couples TRBV24-1 to TRBJ2-2; 9 nucleotides align to TRBD2. Germline CDR1 and CDR2: KGHDR and SFDVKD. The CDR3 sequence is 16 residues long. Trimming at V came to 3 bases and at J to 1 base, leaving 2 bases not matched to a gene. CDR3 sequence reads: CATSDQTSGNTGELFF. DNA for the CDR3: TGTGCCACCAGTGATCAGACTAGCGGGAACACCGGGGAGCTGTTTTTT.

The chain links TRBV13 to TRBJ1-2, with D tentatively TRBD1 (6 bases). V was cut by 0 bases and J by 3 bases, with 14 bases left in between. The CDR3 sequence is 16 residues long. CDR1 and CDR2 (germline): PRHDT, FYEKMQ (reference sequence). The CDR3, as DNA: TGTGCCAGCAGCTTAGGTCTGGACAGCTTCCACTATGGCTACACCTTC. Translation gives CASSLGLDSFHYGYTF.

This clonotype has a handful of counts. The chain links TRBV20-1 to TRBJ2-1, with 13 positions matching TRBD2. This CDR3 spans 16 amino acids. CDR1 is DFQATT, CDR2 SNEGSKA, per germline (reference sequence). With 2 bases clipped from V and 5 bases from J, the junction kept 6 bases outside the gene matches. The CDR3 DNA is TGCAGTGCTAGAAGGAGGGGACTAGCGGGGAACAATGAGCAGTTCTTC. Protein product: CSARRRGLAGNNEQFF.

This clonotype has a handful of counts. This chain links TRBV29-1 with TRBJ1-2; 7 bases match TRBD1. The CDR3 is made up of 14 amino acids. Germline trimming cut 6 bases from V and 4 bases from J; bases unmatched to any gene: 11. Germline V lookup: CDR1 SQVTM, CDR2 ANQGSEA. This chain's CDR3 is CSVDLEAGGYGYTF. The DNA of the CDR3 is TGCAGCGTCGATCTTGAGGCAGGGGGCTATGGCTACACCTTC.